At least ten counts were recorded for the clone carrying this T cell receptor beta chain. What it recognizes is unknown. The DNA ends 3 residues before the CDR3 does, and the rest of the CDR3 is filled in from the germline J gene. These data are taken from a study of T cell clonality in common variable immunodeficiency. Assay: immunoSEQ multiplex PCR; the TCRdb copy retains only in-frame clones and omits some. The sample shows some 60,000 clones, none of them appearing just once. The CDR3 covers 14 residues. CDR1 DFQATT and CDR2 SNEGSKA come from the germline V gene (reference sequence). With V trimmed by 5 bases and J by 4 bases, 5 bases remained unmatched. Study-level points and caveats: CVID subjects had higher TCRbeta clonality than healthy controls, most marked in about a third.

This receptor was identified in a person between 18 and 70 years old in good health. The chain employs TRBV20-1 and TRBJ2-5, with 12 bases matching TRBD2. The sample comprised peripheral blood mononuclear cells. The CDR3 here is CSALTGLAGETQYF. Partial CDR3 DNA: TGCAGTGCTCTTACGGGACTAGCGGGAGAGACC.